This T cell receptor (beta chain) is drawn from a study of blood T cell repertoires in COVID-19. Residents of about two dozen US areas, aged roughly 18 to 95 years, made up the participants. Before being deemed recovered, Cohort 3 donors had two negative PCRs, clearance, or symptom resolution. The ends were cut back, 9 bases at V and 3 bases at J, with 12 bases in the middle. Germline V gene sequence: CDR1 SGHVS, CDR2 FQNEAQ. The CDR3 consists of 13 residues. Authors' methods: By means of reference gene primer amplification, nucleated cell counts were estimated. Only in-frame clones appear in the TCRdb table, and some are missing; sequencing was by immunoSEQ multiplex PCR. That table furnishes V, J and clone size, whereas the DNA furnished D and trimming. The sample includes hundreds of thousands of clones, approximately 84% of them seen just once.

This chain links TRBV7-8 with TRBJ1-5; D call uncertain. This TCR derives from a woman aged 25 to 39 who had recovered from COVID-19. Sequencing was carried out using PBMCs or T cells enriched from blood (not recorded which). In DNA, the CDR3 is TGTGCCAGTGGCGCCAGACACAATCAGCCCCAGCATTTT. Protein product: CASGARHNQPQHF.